These 3 T cell receptor beta chains were sequenced from one sample in a study of shared T cell receptors in the human thymus. Using immunoSEQ multiplex PCR, the repertoire was profiled, and TCRdb retains in-frame clones only, with some absent. Here the sample spans approximately 730,000 clones, approximately 85% being singletons. In addition, the sample was reused for a study of human thymus T cells.

The sequenced sample consisted of thymocytes. The receptors stem from a girl under three years old with a congenital heart defect.

This chain joins TRBV25-1 and TRBJ1-4; D is unresolved. The CDR3 length is 11 residues. Germline CDR1 MGHDK, CDR2 SYGVNS. V was trimmed by 10 bases and J by 5 bases, leaving 8 bases between them. CDR3 sequence (DNA): TGTGCCACCAGATCAAATGAAAAACTGTTTTTT. Translation: CATRSNEKLFF.

The chain uses TRBV27 and TRBJ1-5; 7 bases match TRBD1. The V segment lost 3 bases and the J segment 4 bases; nucleotides outside the gene matches: 12. CDR1 is MNHEY and CDR2 is SMNVEV in the germline V gene (reference sequence). This CDR3 is 17 amino acids long. The CDR3 DNA reads TGTGCCAGCAGTTTTCGGTCGATCAGGGGGGTTAATCAGCCCCAGCATTTT. Its translation: CASSFRSIRGVNQPQHF.

The V call is TRBV7-2, the J call TRBJ2-7, with D perhaps TRBD1 (5 bases). This CDR3 spans 15 amino acids. CDR1 is SGHTA and CDR2 is FQGNSA in the germline V gene. Trimming removed 2 bases from V and 1 base from J, with 12 bases in between. CDR3 sequence: CASSLCGAASYEQYF. The DNA of the CDR3 is TGTGCCAGCAGCTTATGTGGGGCCGCTTCCTACGAGCAGTACTTC.